This entry concerns a single T cell receptor beta chain. Its antigen is currently not known. Base-call qualities are not available, and no considerably larger clone is one nucleotide away. From the cysteine up to the phenylalanine, the CDR3 has a length of 14 residues. CDR3 DNA is the only sequence kept; it has 42 bases, read in frame from the first base. CDR1 and CDR2, per the germline V gene, are SNHLY and FYNNEI. The method was the immunoSEQ multiplex PCR assay. A mixture of 60 forward primers for TCR Vbeta segments and 13 reverse primers for TCR Jbeta segments was used in the multiplex PCR. A multiplex PCR assay on genomic DNA amplified the CDR3 region of rearranged TCR beta genes. The Illumina HiSeq System was used to sequence the amplified TCR beta libraries as 87-base-pair reads. Regarding the original processing steps: In a later analysis, tens of millions of unique TCR beta chains were counted across the approximately 640 repertoires, and approximately 11 million of these chains were shared by at least two donors. A nearest-neighbor algorithm error-corrected the raw reads and collapsed the reads into unique sequences, merging closely related sequences to remove PCR and sequencing errors. CDR3 sequences were aligned to IMGT reference sequences to assign V, D and J gene segments. For a sequence to be retained, a match of at least six nucleotides to both a V gene segment and a J gene segment was required. Rearrangements were classified as productive when the CDR3 lacked stop codons and remained in frame with V and J, and all other rearrangements were classified as non-productive. CDR3 was defined by IMGT convention, running from the second conserved V-encoded cysteine to the conserved J-encoded phenylalanine. Sequences without an unambiguous match to a single V gene segment were excluded from the earlier analysis of several hundred of the donors. In an earlier analysis of about 590 of the donors, a V segment was called functional when productive rearrangements were above 56.7%, and segregating when the standard deviation between donors exceeded 5%. A statistical classification framework was developed to diagnose cytomegalovirus status using the catalog of TCR beta chain sequences. V and J gene assignment, in a later analysis, came from comparing TCR nucleotide sequences with IMGT/GENE-DB human TR gene sequences. The TCRdist pipeline was used in a later analysis to assign CDR3 sequences and most-parsimonious VDJ recombination scenarios. A later analysis defined each TCR beta chain by its CDR3 amino acid sequence plus V-gene family, and excluded reads lacking a unique V-gene family. As a way to deal with suspected cross-contamination and a sequencing artifact, a later analysis dropped 500 to 700 nucleotide sequences that were highly shared and had low generation probability. In a later analysis, a clonal expansion index for each public chain was calculated from normalized within-repertoire ranks of inferred template counts. Generation probabilities in a later analysis came from a VDJ recombination model fitted to out-of-frame rearrangements, and those results were checked against IGoR. A later analysis scored TCR-TCR, TCR-HLA and TCR-CMV co-occurrence with hypergeometric tests, applying a repertoire-size bias correction to TCR pairs. To estimate false discovery rates, a later analysis permuted the HLA or CMV assignments 20 times. In a later analysis, co-occurring TCRs were grouped using DBSCAN, with TCRdist sequence similarity added in when clustering inside HLA-allele-positive subsets. Co-occurrence clustering excluded repertoires with fewer than 30,000 or more than 120,000 public chains, plus five with anomalous nucleotide sharing. TCRdb's version of the immuneACCESS table is confined to in-frame rearrangements and falls short of the full clone set. An unresolved V gene accounts for under half of the shortfall where checked; the remainder is of unknown origin. D and trimming were read from the DNA, whereas the V and J calls and clone size are those reported in that table. Present in this sample are some 170,000 clones, approximately 80% of which were seen just once. Approximately 5% of the sample goes to the ten largest clones.

The entry originates in a study of cytomegalovirus exposure and HLA in healthy donors (dated by TCRdb to about 2017). With respect to the entire study: In an earlier analysis of some 550 of the donors, around 300 Gb of sequence data and 120 million or so unique TCR beta sequences from 150 million to 200 million T cells were reported. Besides the first cohort of around 670 subjects, a separate validation cohort made up of 90 to 150 different subjects was used. Using immunosequencing, the study profiled T cell repertoires from approximately 700 subjects and related those repertoires to cytomegalovirus serostatus. Donor age, sex, ethnicity and CMV serostatus were compiled alongside the repertoire data. A handful of DR-DQ haplotypes were handled as single units for association and clustering because linkage in the cohort was strong. All discovery cohort repertoires had been generated on a single sequencing platform. The study aimed to test whether signatures of past pathogen exposure could be identified by cataloging public T cell receptors. Rather than drawing on any new phenotypic data, the later analysis identified candidate immune exposures from TCR beta sequences and the way those sequences occurred across donors. Of the roughly 400 genotyped donors, approximately 82% fell in the genetic ancestry cluster associated with self-reported Caucasian donors. A later genetic analysis used genome-wide SNP genotypes for 398 of the 666 donors, treating that subset as a discovery cohort. A later analysis re-analyzed previously published TCR beta repertoires from roughly 690 donors and added high-resolution HLA genotyping to study TCR occurrence patterns. An earlier analysis of 587 of the donors applied high-throughput TCR beta sequencing to assess whether each TCR beta V gene segment acted as functional or pseudogenic. Among 398 genotyped donors of the cohort, an average of approximately 250,000 unique TCR beta nucleotide sequences were sequenced per donor, roughly a sixth of them non-productive. Typing coverage differed by locus: A, B, C, DRB1 and DQB1 were typed in roughly 620-630 donors, DQA1 in 522, DPA1 in 600 to 610, and DPB1 in just under 490. Class I and class II HLA loci were covered by the typing at four-digit resolution. High-throughput TCR immunosequencing, statistical association of individual TCRs with disease status, and machine learning were combined to predict cytomegalovirus infection status. An early release that covered roughly 600 HLA-typed donors contained approximately 300 gigabases of sequencing data and roughly 84 million unique TCR sequences. Results and caveats for the whole study, not just this receptor: According to a later analysis, most CMV-associated TCR beta chains appeared to be HLA-restricted, and the HLA associations seemed to be driven largely by CMV exposure. Across donors, most TCR sequences were observed very rarely, whereas some public TCRs were present in many individuals. In vitro tests confirmed that three of the cytomegalovirus-associated TCR beta chains recognize cytomegalovirus antigens. This cohort had only TCR beta chains sequenced, and the lack of alpha or paired-chain data limited which features could be detected. Because HLA typing was missing for some donors at each locus, association tests included only the typed subset. An earlier analysis of 450 to 750 of the donors showed that most TCR beta V segments appeared in productive rearrangements either about 87% or about 30% of the time, which broadly matched IMGT annotations. A further reported finding was that TCR beta sequences accurately predicted the HLA-A and HLA-B alleles for most subjects in the first cohort. The classifier was reported to diagnose cytomegalovirus status with high specificity and sensitivity in both the original cohort and the validation cohort. Several of the top co-occurrence clusters appeared to be linked to parvovirus B19, influenza, CMV and Epstein-Barr virus, according to a later analysis. The 87-base-pair reads could not distinguish some IMGT-functional V segments, including TRBV6-2 and TRBV6-3, so those segments were excluded. A total of about 180 TCR beta chains were listed by the study as associated with cytomegalovirus. The sequencing pipeline was judged likely to have produced a cluster of highly shared sequence variants as a technical artifact. When HLA alleles, especially DR and DQ, strongly co-occurred, TCR associations were difficult to assign to individual alleles. The authors suggested that the approach could potentially be generalized to other disease states and immunological phenotypes. In a later analysis, the rate of TCR association differed among HLA loci, with DRB1 alleles having the most associated TCRs and HLA-C alleles having the fewest. A later genetic analysis associated a missense DCLRE1C variant with V-gene and J-gene trimming of TCR beta chains, and an independent cohort replicated the association. In a later analysis, 15,000 to 20,000 TCR beta sequences were associated with specific HLA alleles at a false discovery rate of 0.05. The earlier analysis of some 540 of the donors excluded 15 to 20 rarely observed V segments, including chromosome 9 orphons, because counts were too low. Correlated functional status among segregating V segments might reflect linkage disequilibrium, but an unknown experimental factor could not be ruled out. Immune exposure information for the cohort was limited to CMV serostatus. Roughly uniform sequencing depth across donors was assumed in presence/absence analyses, although this assumption may not hold. In a later analysis, HLA-associated TCR beta chains were found to be more clonally expanded and to have lower generation probabilities than equally common non-associated chains. A later genetic analysis reported fewer N-insertions in productive TCRs among donors in an Asian-associated ancestry cluster than the roughly 620-donor mean.

The cohort comprised 550 to 700 healthy bone marrow donors. At the time of sampling, every cohort member was nominally healthy, though immune exposures that went unrecorded were likely present. The donor tested CMV seropositive and was one of the 289 seropositive cohort members. A peripheral blood sample was provided by each donor, and peripheral blood mononuclear cells were used for TCR beta sequencing. The Qiagen DNeasy Blood Extraction Kit was used to extract genomic DNA from the blood cell samples. This receptor was taken from a woman aged 18-29 years in good health and CMV-seropositive. The chain is encoded by TRBV2 joined to TRBJ1-4; no D gene call is confident. Sequenced input: PBMCs. The CDR3 protein sequence reads: CALSPGWRNEKLFF. Here is the DNA: TGTGCTCTATCCCCGGGGTGGCGTAATGAAAAACTGTTTTTT.